These 17 T cell receptor beta chains were sequenced from one sample in a study of control samples from healthy donors and cancer patients. The method was immunoSEQ multiplex PCR; TCRdb's version includes in-frame clones alone and lacks a portion of them. The data hold roughly 88,000 clones, with approximately 90% observed a single time. The sequencing input was blood. The receptors shown here come from a woman aged 25 to 39 in good health.

This clone was recorded once. The same CDR3 is also encoded by other DNA sequences in this sample. The J gene is TRBJ1-5, the V gene TRBV2; D gene ambiguous. This CDR3 has 14 residues. The ends were cut back, 2 bases at V and 1 base at J, with 6 bases in the middle. Germline values: CDR1 SNHLY, CDR2 FYNNEI. The CDR3 here is CASSERRSNQPQHF. The CDR3, as DNA: TGTGCCAGCAGTGAACGGCGCAGCAATCAGCCCCAGCATTTT. The full variable domain, its missing parts supplied by reference TRBV2 and TRBJ1-5, is EPEVTQTPSHQVTQMGQEVILRCVPISNHLYFYWYRQILGQKVEFLVSFYNNEISEKSEIFDDQFSVERPDGSNFTLKIRSTKLEDSAMYFCASSERRSNQPQHFGDGTRLSIL.

V and J are TRBV5-6 and TRBJ1-1; maybe TRBD1 (6 bases). CDR1 and CDR2 from the germline V gene are SGHDT and YYEEEE. This CDR3 has 12 amino acids. Trimming removed 1 base from V and 5 bases from J, with 6 bases in between. DNA for the CDR3: TGTGCCAGCAGCTTGAGGGGGACTGAAGCTTTCTTT. Protein sequence: CASSLRGTEAFF.

DNA for the CDR3: TGTGCCAGCGGTAGTAGCTTCTCTGGAAACACCATATATTTT. Translated: CASGSSFSGNTIYF. V and J are TRBV6-5 and TRBJ1-3; D gene uncertain. V was shortened by 8 bases and J by 0 bases, with 11 bases between the two germline ends. The CDR3 covers 14 residues. CDR1 and CDR2 (germline): MNHEY, SVGAGI.

The chain carries TRBV12-3 or TRBV12-4 and TRBJ2-7, with no clear D. CDR3 size: 11 residues. V was clipped by 6 bases and J by 3 bases, with 6 bases between them. CDR3 sequence: CASSRNYEQYF. The CDR3 nucleotides are TGTGCCAGCAGCCGCAACTACGAGCAGTACTTC.

The chain carries TRBV18 and TRBJ2-1; TRBD1 aligns across 8 bases. Unmatched junction bases numbered 5, after V lost 8 bases and J lost 5 bases. This CDR3 comprises 13 residues. Per germline, CDR1 KGHSH and CDR2 LQKENI. CDR3 region: CASASGQDNEQFF. CDR3 in DNA: TGTGCCAGCGCGTCGGGACAGGACAATGAGCAGTTCTTC.

The chain uses TRBV28 and TRBJ1-3, with D tentatively TRBD1 (5 bases). V was shortened by 6 bases and J by 0 bases, with 18 bases between the two germline ends. The CDR3 is 17 amino acids. The V gene's germline CDR1 is MDHEN and CDR2 SYDVKM. CDR3 sequence: CASRVAGRRGSGNTIYF. DNA of the CDR3: TGTGCCAGCAGGGTAGCGGGGCGCCGCGGCTCTGGAAACACCATATATTTT.

A note on this clone: This sample includes further DNA sequences coding for the same CDR3. The chain employs TRBV11-3 and TRBJ1-1; D perhaps matches TRBD1 (6 bases). The CDR3 covers 14 residues. Germline loops: CDR1 SGHNT, CDR2 YENEEA. The V gene lost 2 bases and the J gene lost 1 base, with 8 bases spanning the gap. CDR3 sequence: CASSLRGANTEAFF. For the CDR3, the DNA is TGTGCCAGCAGCTTACGGGGGGCGAACACTGAAGCTTTCTTT. Full variable domain (missing parts from reference TRBV11-3 and TRBJ1-1): EAGVVQSPRYKIIEKKQPVAFWCNPISGHNTLYWYLQNLGQGPELLIRYENEEAVDDSQLPKDRFSAERLKGVDSTLKIQPAELGDSAVYLCASSLRGANTEAFFGQGTRLTVV.

Only one count was recorded for this clone. The V call is TRBV30, the J call TRBJ2-4, with 8 nucleotides matching TRBD2. Trimming at V came to 2 bases and at J to 4 bases, leaving 10 bases not matched to a gene. Germline-derived CDR1 and CDR2 are GTSNPN and SVGIG (reference sequence). The CDR3 totals 16 residues. DNA of the CDR3: TGTGCCTGGAGTTCGTCGCGGGGGGACGGTAAAAACATTCAGTACTTC. Translated, it gives CAWSSSRGDGKNIQYF. The full variable domain, in which reference TRBV30 and TRBJ2-4 provide the parts outside the CDR3, is SQTIHQWPATLVQPVGSPLSLECTVEGTSNPNLYWYRQAAGRGLQLLFYSVGIGQISSEVPQNLSASRPQDRQFILSSKKLLLSDSGFYLCAWSSSRGDGKNIQYFGAGTRLSVL.

V usage is TRBV18 and J usage is TRBJ2-2; tentative D call: TRBD2 (6 bases). From germline, CDR1 is KGHSH and CDR2 LQKENI. Trimming pared 3 bases from V and 4 bases from J, leaving 12 bases between. There are 15 residues in the CDR3. This chain's CDR3 is CASSPLSTSTGELFF. CDR3 coding DNA: TGTGCCAGCTCACCCTTATCGACTAGCACCGGGGAGCTGTTTTTT.

The V and J genes are TRBV7-2 and TRBJ1-2; D perhaps matches TRBD1 (6 bases). Between the trimmed V and J ends, which lost 1 base and 7 bases, there was a span of 13 bases. Germline V gene lookup returns CDR1 SGHTA and CDR2 FQGNSA. This CDR3 contains 14 residues. The CDR3 DNA sequence: TGTGCCAGCAGCTTAGTTTCGGGGGGCGGTGGCTACACCTTC. It specifies CASSLVSGGGGYTF.

V is TRBV5-8 and J is TRBJ1-1; D is uncertain. From germline, CDR1 is SGHTS and CDR2 YDEGEE. This CDR3 spans 14 amino acids. V was pared by 1 base and J by 5 bases, with 12 bases between. The CDR3 nucleotides are TGTGCCAGCAGCTTGCTGGGTGTGGGGACTGAAGCTTTCTTT. Translation gives CASSLLGVGTEAFF.

V usage is TRBV27 and J usage is TRBJ1-4, with 8 bases identical to TRBD1. Germline-derived CDR1 and CDR2 are MNHEY and SMNVEV (reference sequence). The V and J ends lost 8 bases and 8 bases, in that order; junction bases with no gene match: 13. CDR3 length: 15 residues. CDR3 loop: CASRLTGVSTEKLFF. The CDR3 DNA is TGTGCCAGCCGGTTGACAGGGGTTAGCACGGAAAAACTGTTTTTT.

V is TRBV7-3 and J is TRBJ2-5, with D unresolved. V gave up 0 bases and J gave up 5 bases, with 13 bases separating them. Germline values: CDR1 SGHTA, CDR2 FQGTGA. The length of the CDR3 is 15 residues. In nucleotides, the CDR3 is TGTGCCAGCAGCTTAACAGGGAATGATCGGGAGACCCAGTACTTC. Its protein is CASSLTGNDRETQYF.

The chain carries TRBV5-1 and TRBJ2-7; 9 bases map to TRBD1. CDR1 is SGHRS, CDR2 YFSETQ, per germline. The CDR3 is 13 residues long. V lost 3 bases and J lost 6; bases outside the gene matches: 4. CDR3 in amino acids: CASSSRTGVEQYF. The DNA of the CDR3 is TGCGCCAGCAGCTCGAGGACAGGGGTCGAGCAGTACTTC.

The rearrangement uses TRBV6-5 and TRBJ1-1; a weak D match, TRBD1 (6 bases). CDR3 length: 15 residues. Germline CDR1 and CDR2: MNHEY and SVGAGI. Trimming cost V 0 bases and J 4 bases, with 12 bases left between them. In DNA, the CDR3 is TGTGCCAGCAGTTACTCTGCACAGGGTACCACTGAAGCTTTCTTT. As protein: CASSYSAQGTTEAFF.

J is TRBJ2-3 and V is TRBV11-2; 9 bases match TRBD2. CDR1 and CDR2 from the germline V gene are SGHAT and FQNNGV. CDR3 size: 16 residues. V lost 1 base, J lost 2 bases, and 4 bases stayed unmatched. The CDR3 sequence: CASSLGLAGLTDTQYF. CDR3 DNA: TGTGCCAGCAGCTTAGGTCTAGCGGGACTCACAGATACGCAGTATTTT.

The chain employs TRBV5-1 and TRBJ1-1, with 8 bases lining up with TRBD1. This CDR3 is 15 amino acids long. Germline-derived CDR1 and CDR2 are SGHRS and YFSETQ. V was pared by 1 base and J by 1 base, with 3 bases of the junction left unmatched. CDR3 region: CASSLTGGENTEAFF. CDR3 DNA sequence: TGCGCCAGCAGCTTGACAGGGGGGGAGAACACTGAAGCTTTCTTT.